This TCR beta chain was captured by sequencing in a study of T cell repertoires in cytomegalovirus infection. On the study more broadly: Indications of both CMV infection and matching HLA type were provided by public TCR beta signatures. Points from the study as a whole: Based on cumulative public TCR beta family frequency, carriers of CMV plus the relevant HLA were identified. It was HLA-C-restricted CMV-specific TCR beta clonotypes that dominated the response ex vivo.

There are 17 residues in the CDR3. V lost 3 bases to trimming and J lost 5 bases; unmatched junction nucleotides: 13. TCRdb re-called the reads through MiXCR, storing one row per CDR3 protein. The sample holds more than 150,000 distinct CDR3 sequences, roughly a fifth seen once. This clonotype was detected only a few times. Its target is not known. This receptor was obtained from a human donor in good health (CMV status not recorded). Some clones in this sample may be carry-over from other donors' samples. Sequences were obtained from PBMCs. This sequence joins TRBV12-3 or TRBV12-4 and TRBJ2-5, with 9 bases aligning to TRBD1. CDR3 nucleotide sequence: TGTGCCAGCAGTTTGGGCAGGTCACAGGGGGCTTGGGAGACCCAGTACTTC. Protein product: CASSLGRSQGAWETQYF.